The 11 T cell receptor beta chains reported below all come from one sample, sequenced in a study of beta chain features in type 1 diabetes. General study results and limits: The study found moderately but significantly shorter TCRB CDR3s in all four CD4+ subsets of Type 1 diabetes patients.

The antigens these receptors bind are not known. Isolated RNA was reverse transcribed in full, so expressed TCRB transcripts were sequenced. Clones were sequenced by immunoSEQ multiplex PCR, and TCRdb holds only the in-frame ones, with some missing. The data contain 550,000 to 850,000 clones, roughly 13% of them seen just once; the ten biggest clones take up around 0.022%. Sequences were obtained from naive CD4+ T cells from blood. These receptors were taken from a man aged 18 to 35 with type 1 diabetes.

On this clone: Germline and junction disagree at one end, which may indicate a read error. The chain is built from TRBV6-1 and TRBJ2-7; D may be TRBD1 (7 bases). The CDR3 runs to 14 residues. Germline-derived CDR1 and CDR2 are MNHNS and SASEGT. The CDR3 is CASCEQGTLYEQYF. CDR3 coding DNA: TGTGCCAGCTGTGAACAGGGGACTCTCTACGAGCAGTACTTC.

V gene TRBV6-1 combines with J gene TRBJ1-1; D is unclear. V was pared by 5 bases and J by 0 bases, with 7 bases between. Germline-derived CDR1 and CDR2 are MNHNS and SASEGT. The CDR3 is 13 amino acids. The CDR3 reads CASSLGLNTEAFF. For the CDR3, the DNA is TGTGCCAGCAGTCTTGGACTGAACACTGAAGCTTTCTTT.

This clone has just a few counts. DNA for the CDR3: TGTGCCTGGAGTTCGACAGCAGATACGCAGTATTTT. Amino acids: CAWSSTADTQYF. V and J are TRBV30 and TRBJ2-3; possible D gene TRBD1, 5 bases. Germline V gives CDR1 GTSNPN, CDR2 SVGIG (reference sequence). Deletions cut 2 bases from V and 4 bases from J, with 7 bases between. The CDR3 is 12 residues long.

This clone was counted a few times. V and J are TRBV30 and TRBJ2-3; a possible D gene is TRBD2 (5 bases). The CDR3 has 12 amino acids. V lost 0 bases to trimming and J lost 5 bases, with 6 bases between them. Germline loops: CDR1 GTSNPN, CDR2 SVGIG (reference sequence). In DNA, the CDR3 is TGTGCCTGGAGTGTACTAGAAGATACGCAGTATTTT. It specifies CAWSVLEDTQYF. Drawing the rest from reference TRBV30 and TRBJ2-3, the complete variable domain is SQTIHQWPATLVQPVGSPLSLECTVEGTSNPNLYWYRQAAGRGLQLLFYSVGIGQISSEVPQNLSASRPQDRQFILSSKKLLLSDSGFYLCAWSVLEDTQYFGPGTRLTVL.

CDR3 loop: CASSLLESYGYTF. CDR3 DNA: TGTGCCAGCAGCCTCTTAGAATCCTATGGCTACACCTTC. V usage is TRBV7-8 and J usage is TRBJ1-2; D unclear. From germline, CDR1 is SGHVS and CDR2 FQNEAQ. V gave up 5 bases and J gave up 4 bases, with 11 bases separating them. This CDR3 comprises 13 residues.

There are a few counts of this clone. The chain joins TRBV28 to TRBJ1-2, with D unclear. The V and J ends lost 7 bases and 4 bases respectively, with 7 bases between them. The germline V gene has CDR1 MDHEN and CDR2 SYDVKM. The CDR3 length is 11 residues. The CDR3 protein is CASIASYGYTF. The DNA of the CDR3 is TGTGCCAGCATCGCGTCCTATGGCTACACCTTC.

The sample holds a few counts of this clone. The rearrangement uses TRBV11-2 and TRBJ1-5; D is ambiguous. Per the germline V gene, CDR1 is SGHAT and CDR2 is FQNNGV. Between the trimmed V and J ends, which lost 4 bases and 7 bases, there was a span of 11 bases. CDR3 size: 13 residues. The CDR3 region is CASSYDGLQPQHF. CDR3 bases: TGTGCCAGCAGCTATGACGGGCTCCAGCCCCAGCATTTT.

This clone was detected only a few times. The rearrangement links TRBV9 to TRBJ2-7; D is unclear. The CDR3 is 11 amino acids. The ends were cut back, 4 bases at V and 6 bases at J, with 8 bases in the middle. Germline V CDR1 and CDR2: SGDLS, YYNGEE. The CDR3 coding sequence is TGTGCCAGCAGCTCCGGGTCCGAGCAGTACTTC. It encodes CASSSGSEQYF.

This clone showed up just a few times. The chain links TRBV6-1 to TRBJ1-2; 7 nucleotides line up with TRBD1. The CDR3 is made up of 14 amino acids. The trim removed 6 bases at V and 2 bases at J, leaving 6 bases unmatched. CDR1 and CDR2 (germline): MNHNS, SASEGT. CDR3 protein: CASSWTTGNYGYTF. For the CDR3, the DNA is TGTGCCAGCAGCTGGACGACAGGGAACTATGGCTACACCTTC.

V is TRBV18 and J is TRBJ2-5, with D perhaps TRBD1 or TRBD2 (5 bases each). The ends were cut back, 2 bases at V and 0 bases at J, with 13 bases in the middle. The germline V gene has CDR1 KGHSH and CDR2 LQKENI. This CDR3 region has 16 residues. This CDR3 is CASSPTVGTYQETQYF. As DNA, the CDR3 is TGTGCCAGCTCACCAACGGTGGGGACGTACCAAGAGACCCAGTACTTC.

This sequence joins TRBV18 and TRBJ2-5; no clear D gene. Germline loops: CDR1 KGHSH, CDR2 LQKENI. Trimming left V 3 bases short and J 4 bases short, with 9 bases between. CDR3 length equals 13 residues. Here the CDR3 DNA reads TGTGCCAGCTCACCCCAGGAATTAGAGACCCAGTACTTC. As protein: CASSPQELETQYF.